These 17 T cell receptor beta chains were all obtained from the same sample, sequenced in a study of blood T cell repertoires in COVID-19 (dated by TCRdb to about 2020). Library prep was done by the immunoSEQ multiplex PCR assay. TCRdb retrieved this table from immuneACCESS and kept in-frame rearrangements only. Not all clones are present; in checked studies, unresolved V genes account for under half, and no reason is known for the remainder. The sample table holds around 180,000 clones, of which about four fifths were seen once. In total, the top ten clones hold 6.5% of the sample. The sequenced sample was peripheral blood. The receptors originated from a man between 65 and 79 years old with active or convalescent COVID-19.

This CDR3 is CASSLEPTNYGYTF. In nucleotides, the CDR3 is TGCGCCAGCAGCTTGGAGCCAACCAACTATGGCTACACCTTC. The V gene is TRBV5-1, the J gene TRBJ1-2; D gene ambiguous. The V end lost 0 bases, the J end lost 2 bases, and 8 bases lay between the germline ends. Per the germline V gene, CDR1 is SGHRS and CDR2 is YFSETQ. The CDR3 contains 14 residues.

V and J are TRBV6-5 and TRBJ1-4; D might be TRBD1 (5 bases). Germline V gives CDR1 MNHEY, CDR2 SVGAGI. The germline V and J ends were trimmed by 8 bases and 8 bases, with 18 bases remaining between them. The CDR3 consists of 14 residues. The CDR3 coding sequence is TGTGCCAGCGCCCTGGGGCACAGGCTGGAAAAACTGTTTTTT. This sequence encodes CASALGHRLEKLFF.

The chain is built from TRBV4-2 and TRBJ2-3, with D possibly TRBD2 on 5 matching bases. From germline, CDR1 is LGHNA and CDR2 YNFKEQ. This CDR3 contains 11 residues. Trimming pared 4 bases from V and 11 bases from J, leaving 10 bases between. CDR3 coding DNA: TGTGCCAGCAGCCCTGGACTCGGGCAGTATTTT. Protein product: CASSPGLGQYF.

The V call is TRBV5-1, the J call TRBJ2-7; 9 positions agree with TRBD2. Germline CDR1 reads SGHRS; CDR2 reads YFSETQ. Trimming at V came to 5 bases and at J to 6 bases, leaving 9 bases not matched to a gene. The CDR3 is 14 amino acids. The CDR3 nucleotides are TGCGCCAGCAGTCTCCCTAGCGGGGTGGGCGAGCAGTACTTC. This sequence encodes CASSLPSGVGEQYF.

The CDR3 protein is CASRGQGGHTDTQYF. CDR3 DNA sequence: TGTGCCAGCAGAGGACAGGGTGGGCACACAGATACGCAGTATTTT. The chain carries TRBV6-5 and TRBJ2-3; 8 bases map to TRBD1. The CDR3 spans 15 residues. Trimming cost V 6 bases and J 2 bases; bases outside gene matches: 7. The germline CDR1 and CDR2 sequences are MNHEY and SVGAGI.

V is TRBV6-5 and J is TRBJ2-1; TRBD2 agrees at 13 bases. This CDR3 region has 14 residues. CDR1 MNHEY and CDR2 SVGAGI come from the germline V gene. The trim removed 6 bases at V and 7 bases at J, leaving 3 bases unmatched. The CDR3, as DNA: TGTGCCAGCAGGATGACTAGCGGGGGGAATGAGCAGTTCTTC. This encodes CASRMTSGGNEQFF.

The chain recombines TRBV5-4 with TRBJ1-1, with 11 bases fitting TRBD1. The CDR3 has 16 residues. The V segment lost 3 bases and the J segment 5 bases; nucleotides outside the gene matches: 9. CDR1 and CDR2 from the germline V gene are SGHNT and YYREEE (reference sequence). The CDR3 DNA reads TGTGCCAGCAGCTCCCGGGACAGGGGGATGAGGACTGAAGCTTTCTTT. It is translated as CASSSRDRGMRTEAFF. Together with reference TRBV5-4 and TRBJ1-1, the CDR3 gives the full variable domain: ETGVTQSPTHLIKTRGQQVTLRCSSQSGHNTVSWYQQALGQGPQFIFQYYREEENGRGNFPPRFSGLQFPNYSSELNVNALELDDSALYLCASSSRDRGMRTEAFFGQGTRLTVV.

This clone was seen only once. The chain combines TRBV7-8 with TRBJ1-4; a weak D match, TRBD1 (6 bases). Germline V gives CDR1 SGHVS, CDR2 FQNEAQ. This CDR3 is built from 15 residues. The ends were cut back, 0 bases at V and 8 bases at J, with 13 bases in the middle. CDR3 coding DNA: TGTGCCAGCAGCTTAGCCGCGGTGAGGGGGGAAAAACTGTTTTTT. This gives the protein CASSLAAVRGEKLFF.

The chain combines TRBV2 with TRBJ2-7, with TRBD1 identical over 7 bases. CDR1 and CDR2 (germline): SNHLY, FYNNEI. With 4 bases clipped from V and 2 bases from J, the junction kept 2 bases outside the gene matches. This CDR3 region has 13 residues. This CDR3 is CASSGQGAYEQYF. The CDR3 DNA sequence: TGTGCCAGCAGTGGACAGGGTGCCTACGAGCAGTACTTC.

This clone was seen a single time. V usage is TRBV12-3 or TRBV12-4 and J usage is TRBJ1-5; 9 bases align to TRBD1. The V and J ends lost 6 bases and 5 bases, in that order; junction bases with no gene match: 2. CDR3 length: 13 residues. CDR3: CASRQGAHQPQHF. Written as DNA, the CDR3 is TGTGCCAGCAGACAGGGGGCTCATCAGCCCCAGCATTTT.

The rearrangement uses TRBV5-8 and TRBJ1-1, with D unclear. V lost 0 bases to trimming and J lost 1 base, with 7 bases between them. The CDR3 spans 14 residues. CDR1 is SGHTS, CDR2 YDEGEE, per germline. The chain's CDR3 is CASSLVAGNTEAFF. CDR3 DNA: TGTGCCAGCAGCTTGGTCGCAGGGAACACTGAAGCTTTCTTT.

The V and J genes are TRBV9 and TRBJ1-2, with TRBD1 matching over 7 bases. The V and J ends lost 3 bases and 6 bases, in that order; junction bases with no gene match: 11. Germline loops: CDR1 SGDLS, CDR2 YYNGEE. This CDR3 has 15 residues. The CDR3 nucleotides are TGTGCCAGCAGCGACTCCGGGGGACAGCGGAATGGCTACACCTTC. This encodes CASSDSGGQRNGYTF. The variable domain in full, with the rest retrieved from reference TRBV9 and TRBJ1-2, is DSGVTQTPKHLITATGQRVTLRCSPRSGDLSVYWYQQSLDQGLQFLIQYYNGEERAKGNILERFSAQQFPDLHSELNLSSLELGDSALYFCASSDSGGQRNGYTFGSGTRLTVV.

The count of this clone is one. The CDR3 DNA sequence: TGTGCCACCAGTGCCTCGGACAGGGCAAGTGGCTACACCTTC. It codes for CATSASDRASGYTF. V is TRBV24-1 and J is TRBJ1-2; 8 nucleotides match TRBD1. V shed 5 bases and J 7 bases; nucleotides not matched to a gene: 8. This CDR3 is built from 14 residues. The V gene's germline CDR1 is KGHDR and CDR2 SFDVKD.

DNA for the CDR3: TGTGCCAGCAGCCGGGACAGGGGCTCCTCGGGGTACGAGCAGTACTTC. Translation gives CASSRDRGSSGYEQYF. The rearrangement links TRBV7-8 to TRBJ2-7; 10 nucleotides match TRBD1. The V gene's germline CDR1 is SGHVS and CDR2 FQNEAQ. The CDR3 is 16 amino acids. V trimming: 5 bases; J trimming: 4 bases; junction bases outside the gene matches: 11.

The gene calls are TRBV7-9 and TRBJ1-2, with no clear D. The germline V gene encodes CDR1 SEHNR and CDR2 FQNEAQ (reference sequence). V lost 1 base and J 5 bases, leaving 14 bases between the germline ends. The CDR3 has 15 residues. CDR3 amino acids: CASSLGTGSKYGYTF. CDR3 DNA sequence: TGTGCCAGCAGCTTAGGTACGGGGTCGAAGTATGGCTACACCTTC.

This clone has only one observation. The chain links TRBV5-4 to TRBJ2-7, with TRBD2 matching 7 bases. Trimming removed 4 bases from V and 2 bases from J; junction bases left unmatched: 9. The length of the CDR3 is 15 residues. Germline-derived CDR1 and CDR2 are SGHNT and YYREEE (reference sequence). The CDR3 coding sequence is TGTGCCAGCAGCCCAACCGGGACTACGACCTACGAGCAGTACTTC. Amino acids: CASSPTGTTTYEQYF.

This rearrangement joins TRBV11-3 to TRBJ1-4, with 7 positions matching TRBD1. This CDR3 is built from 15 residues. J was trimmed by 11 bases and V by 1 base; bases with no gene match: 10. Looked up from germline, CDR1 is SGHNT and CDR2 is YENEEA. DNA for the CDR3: TGTGCCAGCAGCTTAGGCGCAGGGGGTGCTGTGAAACTGTTTTTT. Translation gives CASSLGAGGAVKLFF.